The 28 T cell receptor beta chains below all came from one sample that was sequenced in a study of T cell responses to AZD1222 COVID-19 vaccine. Generated by immunoSEQ multiplex PCR, the TCRdb table keeps only in-frame clones and is missing some. The sample shows approximately 180,000 clones, 85% to 90% of them seen only once. The material sequenced was peripheral blood, taken on day 0 of AZD1222 vaccination. Receptor source: an adult in good health.

The chain is built from TRBV2 and TRBJ2-7; TRBD1 matches 7 bases. J was trimmed by 7 bases and V by 8 bases; bases with no gene match: 11. The CDR3 is made up of 13 amino acids. CDR1 SNHLY and CDR2 FYNNEI come from the germline V gene. The CDR3, as DNA: TGTGCCAGCTCTTTCCGACAGGGTTGGGAGCAGTACGTC. The encoded protein is CASSFRQGWEQYV.

The chain employs TRBV30 and TRBJ1-3, with D tentatively TRBD1 (5 bases). CDR1 and CDR2 (germline): GTSNPN, SVGIG (reference sequence). Trimming pared 2 bases from V and 0 bases from J, leaving 17 bases between. This CDR3 has 17 amino acids. CDR3 region: CAWSTGLRGSSGNTIYF. The CDR3 DNA reads as TGTGCCTGGAGTACGGGGCTGAGGGGTAGCTCTGGAAACACCATATATTTT.

The chain recombines TRBV29-1 with TRBJ2-7; 13 bases are shared with TRBD2. With V trimmed by 1 base and J by 4 bases, 4 bases remained unmatched. The CDR3 is made up of 15 amino acids. Germline CDR1 is SQVTM and CDR2 is ANQGSEA. This CDR3 reads CSVEAPGLAGYEQYF. CDR3 DNA sequence: TGCAGCGTTGAAGCGCCGGGACTAGCGGGGTACGAGCAGTACTTC.

This clone appeared once. The chain is built from TRBV24-1 and TRBJ1-2; no clear D gene. The V gene's germline CDR1 is KGHDR and CDR2 SFDVKD. With 5 bases removed from V and 4 bases from J, the gap between germline ends came to 13 bases. This CDR3 comprises 14 residues. CDR3 nucleotides: TGTGCCACCAGTGCCAGGACCGTCGGCTATGGCTACACCTTC. Translating it yields CATSARTVGYGYTF.

V and J are TRBV4-1 and TRBJ1-3; 7 bases are a match to TRBD1. The germline V gene has CDR1 MGHRA and CDR2 YSYEKL. This CDR3 has 18 residues. Losses at the gene ends were 0 bases for V and 0 bases for J; bases not matched to a gene: 8. This CDR3 is CASSQEPLGQTSGNTIYF. In DNA form, the CDR3 reads TGCGCCAGCAGCCAAGAACCCTTGGGACAGACCTCTGGAAACACCATATATTTT.

The chain has TRBV19 and TRBJ2-3, with 7 bases aligning to TRBD1. This CDR3 region has 17 residues. Trimming took 0 bases from V and 4 from J; bases not matched to a gene: 10. From germline, CDR1 is LNHDA and CDR2 SQIVND (reference sequence). CDR3 bases: TGTGCCAGTAGTATAGATCTATCGACAGGGAGCGCAGATACGCAGTATTTT. Its protein is CASSIDLSTGSADTQYF.

In its sample, this clone was seen once. The J gene is TRBJ1-1, the V gene TRBV30; 10 bases line up with TRBD1. J gave up 5 bases and V 3 bases, and 6 bases lay outside the gene matches. The CDR3 length is 14 residues. Germline CDR1 GTSNPN, CDR2 SVGIG (reference sequence). CDR3 DNA sequence: TGTGCCTGGAGCGCCGGACAGGGGGTAACTGAAGCTTTCTTT. Translating it yields CAWSAGQGVTEAFF.

The V gene is TRBV7-7, the J gene TRBJ2-1; 11 positions agree with TRBD2. The CDR3 length is 14 residues. CDR1 is SSHAT and CDR2 is FNYEAQ in the germline V gene (reference sequence). V was clipped by 5 bases and J by 5 bases; unmatched bases: 2. For the CDR3, the DNA is TGTGCCAGCAGCCCGGGACTAGCGGACAATGAGCAGTTCTTC. The encoded protein is CASSPGLADNEQFF.

This clone was counted between two and nine times. The CDR3 bases are TGTGCCAGCAGTGATTGGCCAAATCAGCCCCAGCATTTT. The encoded protein is CASSDWPNQPQHF. The gene calls are TRBV6-1 and TRBJ1-5; D ambiguous. This CDR3 is built from 13 residues. The V end lost 3 bases, the J end lost 4 bases, and 7 bases lay between the germline ends. Germline CDR1 MNHNS, CDR2 SASEGT.

The rearrangement joins TRBV7-2 to TRBJ2-3; D may be TRBD1 (5 bases). V was pared by 4 bases and J by 6 bases, with 11 bases between. The CDR3 spans 13 residues. Germline-derived CDR1 and CDR2 are SGHTA and FQGNSA. The CDR3 loop reads CASSSGSGDTQYF. For the CDR3, the DNA is TGTGCCAGCAGCTCAGGGTCAGGGGATACGCAGTATTTT.

The chain recombines TRBV2 with TRBJ2-7; TRBD2 aligns across 11 bases. This CDR3 is 15 amino acids long. Germline-derived CDR1 and CDR2 are SNHLY and FYNNEI. With V trimmed by 5 bases and J by 3 bases, 6 bases remained unmatched. In DNA form, the CDR3 reads TGTGCCAGCAGTAAAGGGGGGACTAGCGGCTACGAGCAGTACGTC. It translates to CASSKGGTSGYEQYV.

The rearrangement joins TRBV7-2 to TRBJ2-7; 10 nucleotides align to TRBD1. Trimming cost V 5 bases and J 6 bases; bases outside gene matches: 16. The CDR3 runs to 17 residues. Per the germline V gene, CDR1 is SGHTA and CDR2 is FQGNSA. The CDR3: CASSGKAPGQGLVEQYF. The CDR3 DNA reads as TGTGCCAGCAGCGGAAAAGCCCCGGGACAGGGGTTGGTCGAGCAGTACTTC. The variable domain in full, completed from reference TRBV7-2 and TRBJ2-7, reads GAGVSQSPSNKVTEKGKDVELRCDPISGHTALYWYRQSLGQGLEFLIYFQGNSAPDKSGLPSDRFSAERTGGSVSTLTIQRTQQEDSAVYLCASSGKAPGQGLVEQYFGPGTRLTVT.

This clone appeared a few times. The V gene is TRBV6-5, the J gene TRBJ2-1; 7 bases line up with TRBD2. CDR1 MNHEY and CDR2 SVGAGI come from the germline V gene. The CDR3 runs 16 residues. With 2 bases clipped from V and 4 bases from J, the junction kept 8 bases outside the gene matches. Here the CDR3 DNA reads TGTGCCAGCAGTTACACCGTTGGACTAGTGTACAATGAGCAGTTCTTC. It yields the protein CASSYTVGLVYNEQFF.

Concerning this clone itself: Other DNA sequences from this sample encode an identical CDR3 as well. V is TRBV28 and J is TRBJ2-7; D perhaps matches TRBD1 (5 bases). Germline loops: CDR1 MDHEN, CDR2 SYDVKM. V lost 5 bases and J lost 0, with 8 bases in between. The CDR3 is made up of 13 amino acids. As DNA, the CDR3 is TGTGCCAGCAGTATAGACAGCTCCTACGAGCAGTACGTC. It specifies CASSIDSSYEQYV.

The J gene is TRBJ2-3, the V gene TRBV3-1 (or the pseudogene TRBV3-2), with a weak D call TRBD2 (5 bases). This CDR3 has 15 residues. Germline V gene lookup returns CDR1 LGHDT and CDR2 YNNKEL (reference sequence). V gave up 1 base and J gave up 6 bases, with 14 bases separating them. In nucleotides, the CDR3 is TGTGCCAGCAGCCAAGTTTACAGAGGGCGTGATACGCAGTATTTT. Its translation: CASSQVYRGRDTQYF.

This clone was observed once. The gene calls are TRBV30 and TRBJ2-1; unclear D gene. V lost 3 bases to trimming and J lost 7 bases, with 7 bases between them. Germline V CDR1 and CDR2: GTSNPN, SVGIG (reference sequence). The CDR3 is 11 residues long. The CDR3 sequence: CAWRGINEQFF. The CDR3 DNA is TGTGCCTGGAGAGGGATTAATGAGCAGTTCTTC.

This chain joins TRBV24-1 and TRBJ1-1, with D perhaps matching TRBD1 (6 bases). The CDR3 is 13 residues long. CDR1 and CDR2 from the germline V gene are KGHDR and SFDVKD. The ends were cut back, 5 bases at V and 3 bases at J, with 9 bases in the middle. CDR3 region: CATSVRTDTEAFF. The CDR3 region has the DNA TGTGCCACCAGTGTTCGGACAGACACTGAAGCTTTCTTT.

This clone was picked up a small number of times. The chain links TRBV9 to TRBJ1-4, with D tentatively TRBD1 (6 bases). V was shortened by 2 bases and J by 8 bases, with 13 bases between the two germline ends. Germline CDR1 is SGDLS and CDR2 is YYNGEE. CDR3 length: 14 residues. The CDR3 DNA reads TGTGCCAGCAGCGTCGAACAGGGATCAGAAAAACTGTTTTTT. Translated, it gives CASSVEQGSEKLFF.

The chain combines TRBV24-1 with TRBJ1-5; D is unclear. This CDR3 is built from 12 residues. Germline V gene data show CDR1 as KGHDR and CDR2 as SFDVKD. Between the trimmed V and J ends, which lost 11 bases and 2 bases, there was a span of 9 bases. Here the CDR3 reads CAIQAGNQPQHF. CDR3 DNA: TGTGCCATCCAAGCGGGCAATCAGCCCCAGCATTTT.

This chain joins TRBV5-4 and TRBJ2-5, with a tentative D call TRBD2 (5 bases). The CDR3 runs 15 residues. Germline-derived CDR1 and CDR2 are SGHNT and YYREEE (reference sequence). The V and J ends lost 0 bases and 4 bases respectively, with 13 bases between them. CDR3 nucleotides: TGTGCCAGCAGCTTGGAACATCAAGGGAGAGAGACCCAGTACTTC. Its protein is CASSLEHQGRETQYF.

With regard to this clone: The junction shows a germline mismatch at one end, possibly a read error. This chain uses TRBV5-1 with TRBJ1-1, with D uncertain. There are 14 residues in the CDR3. Germline values: CDR1 SGHRS, CDR2 YFSETQ. The CDR3 DNA follows: TGCGCCAGCAGCAGTCAGACGGCTACCACTGAGGCTTTCTTT. It translates to CASSSQTATTEAFF. The full variable domain, rest sourced from reference TRBV5-1 and TRBJ1-1, is KAGVTQTPRYLIKTRGQQVTLSCSPISGHRSVSWYQQTPGQGLQFLFEYFSETQRNKGNFPGRFSGRQFSNSRSEMNVSTLELGDSALYLCASSSQTATTEAFFGQGTRLTVV.

In its sample, this clone was seen a few times. The chain uses TRBV28 and TRBJ1-3; no clear D gene. V dropped 9 bases and J dropped 0 bases, with 12 bases sitting between them. This CDR3 comprises 14 residues. Germline V CDR1 and CDR2: MDHEN, SYDVKM. CDR3 DNA sequence: TGTGCCAGTAAAAGACTCATCTCTGGAAACACCATATATTTT. It translates to CASKRLISGNTIYF.

The chain couples TRBV28 to TRBJ1-6; 7 nucleotides line up with TRBD1. CDR3 size: 15 residues. From germline, CDR1 is MDHEN and CDR2 SYDVKM. Trimming took 2 bases from V and 9 from J; bases not matched to a gene: 7. The CDR3 loop reads CASSLGGQNGSPLHF. The DNA of the CDR3 is TGTGCCAGCAGTTTAGGGGGACAGAATGGTTCACCCCTCCACTTT.

V and J are TRBV28 and TRBJ1-6, with 10 bases fitting TRBD1. After removal of 5 bases from V and 4 bases from J, the junction contained 8 bases not matched to a gene. Germline CDR1 and CDR2: MDHEN and SYDVKM. This CDR3 has 17 residues. CDR3 in amino acids: CASSGGDRGSYNSPLHF. The CDR3 bases are TGTGCCAGCAGTGGGGGGGACAGGGGCTCATATAATTCACCCCTCCACTTT.

The chain recombines TRBV10-1 with TRBJ1-1; possible D gene TRBD1, 6 bases. From germline, CDR1 is WNHNN and CDR2 SYGVQD (reference sequence). The CDR3 covers 14 residues. The germline V and J ends were trimmed by 2 bases and 3 bases, with 10 bases remaining between them. The DNA for the CDR3 is TGCGCCAGCAGTGAGGGACAGACGGACACTGAAGCTTTCTTT. This translates into CASSEGQTDTEAFF.

The CDR3 DNA reads TGTGCCAGTAGTATCGGCCCGCTGAACACTGAAGCTTTCTTT. Its translation: CASSIGPLNTEAFF. This chain connects TRBV19 to TRBJ1-1; D is ambiguous. Between the trimmed V and J ends, which lost 3 bases and 0 bases, there was a span of 8 bases. The germline CDR1 and CDR2 sequences are LNHDA and SQIVND (reference sequence). This CDR3 has 14 residues.

The V call is TRBV29-1, the J call TRBJ2-7; D unclear. Germline CDR1 and CDR2: SQVTM and ANQGSEA. The V and J ends lost 4 bases and 2 bases respectively, with 9 bases between them. The CDR3 has 12 residues. The DNA of the CDR3 is TGCAGCGTTGTGAGCGCAACCTACGAGCAGTACTTC. The encoded protein is CSVVSATYEQYF.

J is TRBJ2-1 and V is TRBV9; TRBD2 aligns across 13 bases. The CDR3 length is 16 residues. V lost 4 bases to trimming and J lost 7 bases; unmatched junction nucleotides: 8. Germline-derived CDR1 and CDR2 are SGDLS and YYNGEE. CDR3 coding DNA: TGTGCCAGCAGCAGTAGGACTAGCGGGAGTTATAATGAGCAGTTCTTC. Translated: CASSSRTSGSYNEQFF. Together with reference TRBV9 and TRBJ2-1, the CDR3 gives the full variable domain: DSGVTQTPKHLITATGQRVTLRCSPRSGDLSVYWYQQSLDQGLQFLIQYYNGEERAKGNILERFSAQQFPDLHSELNLSSLELGDSALYFCASSSRTSGSYNEQFFGPGTRLTVL.